This T cell receptor beta chain originates from a study of cytomegalovirus exposure and HLA in healthy donors (dated by TCRdb to 2016 to 2017). As for the study more broadly: An earlier analysis of 587 of the donors reported 250 to 350 Gb of sequence data and some 120 million unique TCR beta sequences from some 180 million T cells. Around 300 gigabases of sequencing data and approximately 80 million unique TCR sequences were included in an early release covering 500 to 750 HLA-typed donors. Of the roughly 390 genotyped donors, 81% were placed in the genetic ancestry cluster associated with self-reported Caucasian donors. The study was designed to test whether signatures of past pathogen exposure could be identified by cataloging public T cell receptors. Using immunosequencing, the study profiled T cell repertoires from approximately 700 subjects and related those repertoires to cytomegalovirus serostatus. Besides the first cohort of under 700 subjects, a separate validation cohort made up of around 120 different subjects was used. To predict cytomegalovirus infection status, the study brought together high-throughput TCR immunosequencing, statistical association of individual TCRs with disease status, and machine learning. To study patterns of TCR occurrence, a later analysis re-analyzed previously published TCR beta repertoires from more than 550 donors and added high-resolution HLA genotyping. Rather than using new phenotypic data, the later analysis identified candidate immune exposures from TCR beta sequences and from how often those sequences occurred across donors. An earlier analysis of several hundred of the donors used high-throughput TCR beta sequencing to judge whether each TCR beta V gene segment behaved as functional or pseudogenic. Donor age, sex, ethnicity and CMV serostatus were compiled alongside the repertoire data. In a later genetic analysis, genome-wide SNP genotypes for about three fifths of the 666 donors were used, and that subset was treated as a discovery cohort. All discovery cohort repertoires had been generated on a single sequencing platform. Class I and class II HLA loci were covered by the typing at four-digit resolution. The number of donors typed differed by locus, with 629-630 for A, B, C, DRB1 and DQB1, roughly 550 for DQA1, 600 to 610 for DPA1, and roughly 450 for DPB1. A handful of DR-DQ haplotypes were handled as single units for association and clustering because linkage in the cohort was strong. Among 350 to 400 genotyped donors of the cohort, an average of around 240,000 unique TCR beta nucleotide sequences were sequenced per donor, around 18% of them non-productive.

Library creation used the immunoSEQ multiplex PCR assay. A mixture of 60 forward primers for TCR Vbeta segments and 13 reverse primers for TCR Jbeta segments was used in the multiplex PCR. The CDR3 region of rearranged TCR beta genes was amplified from genomic DNA with a multiplex PCR assay. On the Illumina HiSeq System, the amplified TCR beta libraries were sequenced as 87-base-pair reads. Per the original workflow: A later analysis counted about 80 million unique TCR beta chains across the 690 or so repertoires, and some 11 million of these chains were shared by at least two donors. Raw reads were error-corrected and collapsed into unique sequences with a nearest-neighbor algorithm that merged closely related sequences to remove PCR and sequencing errors. Alignment of CDR3 sequences to IMGT reference sequences was used to assign V, D and J gene segments. Each retained sequence needed at least a six-nucleotide match to both a V gene segment and a J gene segment. Rearrangements were called productive when the CDR3 lacked stop codons and stayed in frame with V and J; all others were non-productive. Following IMGT convention, CDR3 was defined as the stretch from the second conserved V-encoded cysteine up to the conserved J-encoded phenylalanine. Sequences without an unambiguous match to a single V gene segment were excluded from the earlier analysis of 587 of the donors. In an earlier analysis of a few hundred of the donors, V segments were called functional above 56.7% productive rearrangements and were called segregating when the between-donor standard deviation exceeded 5%. A statistical classification framework was built to diagnose cytomegalovirus status from the catalog of TCR beta chain sequences. V and J gene assignment, in a later analysis, came from comparing TCR nucleotide sequences with IMGT/GENE-DB human TR gene sequences. The TCRdist pipeline was used in a later analysis to assign CDR3 sequences and most-parsimonious VDJ recombination scenarios. In a later analysis, each TCR beta chain was defined by its CDR3 amino acid sequence together with its V-gene family, and reads lacking a unique V-gene family were excluded. In a later analysis, fewer than 650 highly shared, low-generation-probability nucleotide sequences were removed to address suspected cross-contamination and a sequencing artifact. For each public chain, a later analysis derived a clonal expansion index from normalized ranks of inferred template counts within each repertoire. Generation probabilities in a later analysis came from a VDJ recombination model fitted to out-of-frame rearrangements, and those results were checked against IGoR. In a later analysis, hypergeometric tests were used to score TCR-TCR, TCR-HLA and TCR-CMV co-occurrence, with a repertoire-size bias correction applied to TCR pairs. To estimate false discovery rates, a later analysis permuted the HLA or CMV assignments 20 times. In a later analysis, co-occurring TCRs were grouped using DBSCAN, with TCRdist sequence similarity added in when clustering inside HLA-allele-positive subsets. For co-occurrence clustering, repertoires with fewer than 30,000 or more than 120,000 public chains were excluded, along with a handful of repertoires with anomalous nucleotide sharing. TCRdb provides this immuneACCESS table in a form limited to in-frame rearrangements. Some clones are lacking; in checked studies, under half of them reflect an unresolved V gene, and why the rest are absent is not known. V, J and clone size reflect that table, while D and trimming were determined from the DNA. The sample profile shows about 140,000 clones; roughly 70% of them were found once. Around 3% of the sample belongs to the ten largest clones.

The cohort comprised approximately 700 healthy bone marrow donors. At the time of sampling, all cohort members were nominally healthy, though unrecorded immune exposures were likely present. The donor was CMV seronegative and belonged to the group of over 300 seronegative cohort members. A peripheral blood sample was collected from each donor, and TCR beta sequencing was performed on peripheral blood mononuclear cells. The Qiagen DNeasy Blood Extraction Kit was used to extract genomic DNA from the blood cell samples. Concerning this clone itself: Its antigen specificity is not known. Base qualities were left out, and no much larger clone turns up one base away.

The CDR3, from cysteine to phenylalanine, totals 12 residues. Left in the record is the CDR3 DNA by itself, 36 bases read in frame from the first base. V was cut back by 5 bases and J by 9 bases, leaving a gap of 10 bases between them. The germline V gene specifies SGHAT as CDR1 and FQNNGV as CDR2. General conclusions and limits of the study: A later analysis found that HLA-associated TCR beta chains were more clonally expanded and had lower generation probabilities than equally common non-associated chains. The presence/absence analyses assumed that sequencing depth was roughly uniform across donors, and that assumption may not be true. Cytomegalovirus status was reported to be diagnosed by the classifier with high specificity and sensitivity in both the original and validation cohorts. The authors suggested that the approach could potentially be generalized to other disease states and immunological phenotypes. A total of 164 TCR beta chains were listed by the study as associated with cytomegalovirus. Across donors, most TCR sequences were observed very rarely, whereas some public TCRs were present in many individuals. Because HLA typing was unavailable for some donors at each locus, only the typed subset was used in association tests. In an earlier analysis of some 540 of the donors, most TCR beta V segments appeared in productive rearrangements about 90% or about 30% of the time, broadly matching IMGT annotations. A later analysis found that most CMV-associated TCR beta chains appeared HLA-restricted, with HLA associations seemingly driven largely by CMV exposure. Because the 87-base-pair reads could not distinguish some IMGT-functional V segments, including TRBV6-2 and TRBV6-3, those segments were excluded. In a later analysis, TCR association rates were found to vary across HLA loci, with the most associated TCRs seen for DRB1 alleles and the fewest for HLA-C alleles. A later analysis associated about 17,000 TCR beta sequences with specific HLA alleles at a false discovery rate of 0.05. Immune exposure information for the cohort was limited to CMV serostatus. A later genetic analysis associated a missense DCLRE1C variant with V-gene and J-gene trimming of TCR beta chains, and an independent cohort replicated the association. According to a later analysis, parvovirus B19, influenza, CMV and Epstein-Barr virus appeared linked to several top co-occurrence clusters. A further reported finding was that TCR beta sequences accurately predicted the HLA-A and HLA-B alleles for most subjects in the first cohort. The earlier analysis of about 600 of the donors excluded approximately 15 rarely observed V segments, including chromosome 9 orphons, because counts were too low. The sequencing pipeline was judged likely to have produced a cluster of highly shared sequence variants as a technical artifact. Correlated functional status among segregating V segments might be attributable to linkage disequilibrium, but an unknown experimental factor could not be ruled out. Compared with the 666-donor mean, donors in an Asian-associated ancestry cluster had fewer N-insertions in productive TCRs, according to a later genetic analysis. In vitro tests confirmed that a few of the cytomegalovirus-associated TCR beta chains recognize cytomegalovirus antigens. When HLA alleles, especially DR and DQ, strongly co-occurred, attributing TCR associations to individual alleles was difficult. In this cohort, only TCR beta chains were sequenced, and detectable features were limited by the absence of alpha or paired-chain data.

The sample was PBMCs. The chain employs TRBV11-2 and TRBJ2-2; tentative D gene TRBD1, with 5 bases matching. The source is a male donor in good health and CMV-seronegative. Read as DNA, the sequence is TGTGCCAGCAGCCAGGGTGACCGGGAGCTGTTTTTT. It is translated as CASSQGDRELFF.